This TCR beta chain appears in the sequencing data of a study of T cell responses to AZD1222 COVID-19 vaccine. Notes on the study in general: Repertoires were collected only later (after the peak T cell response had occurred). Clonal diversity may have been underestimated in mostly white British donors. AZD1222 recipients seropositive at baseline numbered only six or seven.

This clone appeared a single time. Its specificity is not known. This table comes from immunoSEQ multiplex PCR, and its TCRdb copy is limited to in-frame clones, with some not included. This sample carries about 150,000 clones, around nine tenths of them seen once, and the ten largest clones take approximately 20%. Sequencing used peripheral blood, obtained on day 0 of AZD1222 vaccination. The TCR was taken from an adult in good health.

This CDR3 is CASSLPLRGGETQYF. In nucleotides, the CDR3 is TGTGCCAGCAGCTTGCCCCTACGCGGGGGGGAGACCCAGTACTTC. This chain connects TRBV5-6 to TRBJ2-5; 8 bases are shared with TRBD2. The V segment lost 1 base and the J segment 5 bases; nucleotides outside the gene matches: 7. The CDR3 sequence is 15 residues long. Per the germline V gene, CDR1 is SGHDT and CDR2 is YYEEEE.